Listed here is a single T cell receptor (beta chain). As yet, its antigen is unknown. Exclusion of a patient followed from autoimmune disease history or systemic immunosuppression. Blood samples were obtained at baseline, cycle 4 day 1, and cycle 7 day 1. The sample comes from a study of OX40 agonist ivuxolimab in advanced cancers. Study-level findings and limits: Mean expanded clone counts were higher in CD8+ than CD4+ T cells. Among patients with partial responses at 0.1-3.0 mg/kg, clonal expansion was among the lowest.

CDR1 and CDR2 from the germline V gene are MNHEY and SMNVEV (reference sequence). The V and J ends lost 0 bases and 8 bases respectively, with 16 bases between them. CDR3 length: 16 amino acids. Clones were sequenced by immunoSEQ multiplex PCR, and TCRdb holds only the in-frame ones, with some missing. The profile shows 70,000 to 80,000 clones, around 89% of them singletons. The specimen comprised CD4+ or CD8+ T cells sorted from blood, sampled in a trial of the OX40 agonist ivuxolimab. V is TRBV27 and J is TRBJ1-4, with D unclear. This sequence was found in an adult with an advanced solid tumor such as melanoma, head and neck, liver or kidney cancer. In nucleotides, the CDR3 is TGTGCCAGCAGTTTATCGTGGAAGGGATCGAGGGAAAAACTGTTTTTT. The encoded protein is CASSLSWKGSREKLFF.